The 24 T cell receptor beta chains reported below all come from one sample, sequenced in a study of cytomegalovirus exposure and HLA in healthy donors. In the PCR, 60 Vbeta and 13 Jbeta primers were used. TCRdb's copy holds only in-frame clones and misses some; the assay was immunoSEQ multiplex PCR. The sample contains some 160,000 clones, 80% to 90% of which appear only once. Sample: PBMCs. These receptors were taken from a woman aged 40 to 49 in good health and CMV-seropositive.

V usage is TRBV7-9 and J usage is TRBJ2-7; D is uncertain. This CDR3 is built from 12 residues. V lost 5 bases and J 7 bases, leaving 12 bases between the germline ends. CDR1 is SEHNR, CDR2 FQNEAQ, per germline (reference sequence). The chain's CDR3 is CASSKIPGEQYF. In DNA form, the CDR3 reads TGTGCCAGCAGCAAGATCCCCGGGGAGCAGTACTTC.

V gene TRBV30 combines with J gene TRBJ1-2; tentatively, D is TRBD1 (6 bases). This CDR3 region has 14 residues. V lost 2 bases, J lost 4 bases, and 14 bases lay in between. Germline values: CDR1 GTSNPN, CDR2 SVGIG (reference sequence). The CDR3 region is CAWSPDRKGYGYTF. The CDR3 DNA sequence: TGTGCCTGGAGTCCCGACAGGAAGGGCTATGGCTACACCTTC.

The V call is TRBV2, the J call TRBJ2-7, with TRBD1 as a possible D gene (5 bases). Germline CDR1 is SNHLY and CDR2 is FYNNEI. This CDR3 contains 13 residues. Trimming shortened V by 8 bases and J by 4 bases, and 15 bases separated the two germline ends. CDR3 protein: CASFTQGRYEQYF. CDR3 bases: TGTGCCAGCTTTACTCAGGGTCGGTACGAGCAGTACTTC.

The chain employs TRBV6-1 and TRBJ2-3, with D possibly being TRBD2 (7 bases). The length of the CDR3 is 16 residues. Germline V gives CDR1 MNHNS, CDR2 SASEGT. V lost 4 bases, J lost 3 bases, and 17 bases lay in between. The CDR3 reads CASSGVGGLRTDTQYF. The DNA of the CDR3 is TGTGCCAGCAGTGGGGTGGGGGGGCTTAGGACAGATACGCAGTATTTT.

The chain uses TRBV6-6 and TRBJ1-4; D unresolved. V lost 4 bases to trimming and J lost 3 bases, with 15 bases between them. This CDR3 contains 16 residues. Germline CDR1 reads MNHNY; CDR2 reads SVGAGI (reference sequence). As DNA, the CDR3 is TGTGCCAGCAGTTCCAGACCGACTGCAGCTAATGAAAAACTGTTTTTT. It is translated as CASSSRPTAANEKLFF.

J is TRBJ2-3 and V is TRBV27, with 10 nucleotides matching TRBD2. Trimming removed 4 bases from V and 1 base from J; junction bases left unmatched: 5. CDR1 is MNHEY, CDR2 SMNVEV, per germline (reference sequence). The CDR3 is 16 residues long. CDR3: CASSSWTSGRTDTQYF. As DNA, the CDR3 is TGTGCCAGCAGTTCCTGGACTAGCGGACGCACAGATACGCAGTATTTT.

The rearrangement links TRBV28 to TRBJ2-1; weak D call: TRBD2 (6 bases). Germline V gene data show CDR1 as MDHEN and CDR2 as SYDVKM. The V end lost 2 bases, the J end lost 6 bases, and 14 bases lay between the germline ends. The CDR3 has 15 residues. The CDR3 DNA is TGTGCCAGCAGTTTACCCGGGCTAGCGCTCAATGAGCAGTTCTTC. It encodes CASSLPGLALNEQFF.

The chain links TRBV6-1 to TRBJ2-7; TRBD2 is a possible D gene (6 bases). The V and J ends lost 3 bases and 0 bases respectively, with 15 bases between them. The germline V gene encodes CDR1 MNHNS and CDR2 SASEGT. There are 16 residues in the CDR3. This chain's CDR3 is CASSDPSAGSSYEQYF. The CDR3 DNA sequence: TGTGCCAGCAGTGATCCCTCAGCGGGTAGCTCCTACGAGCAGTACTTC.

J is TRBJ2-7 and V is TRBV30; D gene uncertain. Germline V gene data show CDR1 as GTSNPN and CDR2 as SVGIG (reference sequence). Trimming removed 3 bases from V and 7 bases from J, with 13 bases in between. The CDR3 is 12 amino acids. The CDR3 loop is CAWSPGAGEQYF. The CDR3 region has the DNA TGTGCCTGGAGCCCTGGAGCTGGGGAGCAGTACTTC.

About this clone: A read error may produce the germline difference seen at one junction end. The chain has TRBV9 and TRBJ1-1; 11 bases agree with TRBD1. This CDR3 has 16 residues. In germline, CDR1 is SGDLS, CDR2 YYNGEE. CDR3 bases: TGTGTCAGCAGCTCGGACAGGGGGCTCCGCGTGACTGAAGCTTTCTTT. Protein product: CVSSSDRGLRVTEAFF.

The CDR3 sequence is CASSTGGDGETQYF. The CDR3 nucleotides are TGCGCCAGCAGCACCGGGGGGGACGGGGAGACCCAGTACTTC. The chain links TRBV5-1 to TRBJ2-5; 8 nucleotides agree with TRBD2. The CDR3 is 14 amino acids. Germline CDR1 reads SGHRS; CDR2 reads YFSETQ. The ends lost 4 bases at V and 5 bases at J; junction bases unmatched: 7. Full variable domain (rest looked up from reference TRBV5-1 and TRBJ2-5): KAGVTQTPRYLIKTRGQQVTLSCSPISGHRSVSWYQQTPGQGLQFLFEYFSETQRNKGNFPGRFSGRQFSNSRSEMNVSTLELGDSALYLCASSTGGDGETQYFGPGTRLLVL.

This sequence joins TRBV5-4 and TRBJ1-2, with D possibly being TRBD1 (5 bases). The CDR3 sequence is 13 residues long. Germline V gene sequence: CDR1 SGHNT, CDR2 YYREEE (reference sequence). Trimming took 4 bases from V and 5 from J, leaving 12 bases between them. CDR3 bases: TGTGCCAGCAGCCCGACCGGGACTTATGGCTACACCTTC. Translating it yields CASSPTGTYGYTF.

In this sample, this clone turned up once. The chain carries TRBV27 and TRBJ2-1; TRBD2 matches 13 bases. From germline, CDR1 is MNHEY and CDR2 SMNVEV (reference sequence). The CDR3 is made up of 18 amino acids. Trimming at V came to 0 bases and at J to 4 bases, leaving 6 bases not matched to a gene. CDR3 sequence reads: CASSLSRGTSGIYNEQFF. Written as DNA, the CDR3 is TGTGCCAGCAGTTTATCGCGAGGGACTAGCGGGATTTACAATGAGCAGTTCTTC.

The chain joins TRBV19 to TRBJ2-3, with 9 bases that match TRBD2. The germline gives CDR1 LNHDA, CDR2 SQIVND (reference sequence). V dropped 3 bases and J dropped 5; count of bases not matched to a gene: 12. This CDR3 contains 17 residues. The CDR3 here is CASSIPPLAGAGDTQYF. The DNA for the CDR3 is TGTGCCAGTAGTATTCCACCATTAGCGGGGGCGGGAGATACGCAGTATTTT. Together with reference TRBV19 and TRBJ2-3, the CDR3 gives the full variable domain: DGGITQSPKYLFRKEGQNVTLSCEQNLNHDAMYWYRQDPGQGLRLIYYSQIVNDFQKGDIAEGYSVSREKKESFPLTVTSAQKNPTAFYLCASSIPPLAGAGDTQYFGPGTRLTVL.

This clone showed up just a few times. CDR3: CSCRGQGRETQYF. The CDR3 nucleotides are TGCAGCTGCAGGGGACAGGGGAGGGAGACCCAGTACTTC. The V gene is TRBV29-1, the J gene TRBJ2-5, with 10 bases fitting TRBD1. Germline CDR1 is SQVTM and CDR2 is ANQGSEA. The V gene end was trimmed by 8 bases and the J gene end by 5 bases; junction bases not matched to a gene: 8. CDR3 length: 13 amino acids.

This chain joins TRBV5-6 and TRBJ1-2, with 11 bases lining up with TRBD1. The CDR3 runs 17 residues. V shed 2 bases and J 2 bases; nucleotides not matched to a gene: 8. Germline CDR1 SGHDT, CDR2 YYEEEE. CDR3: CASSFQWDRGSNYGYTF. CDR3 in DNA: TGTGCCAGCAGCTTTCAATGGGACAGGGGGTCCAACTATGGCTACACCTTC.

This rearrangement joins TRBV11-2 to TRBJ2-7; D is possibly TRBD1 (5 bases). CDR1 SGHAT and CDR2 FQNNGV come from the germline V gene. The V gene lost 6 bases and the J gene lost 4 bases, with 13 bases spanning the gap. CDR3 length equals 13 residues. CDR3 in DNA: TGTGCCAGCAGGAACACAGGAGTGTACGAGCAGTACTTC. Protein: CASRNTGVYEQYF.

The chain carries TRBV4-3 and TRBJ2-1; D possibly corresponds to TRBD1 (6 bases). V shed 3 bases and J shed 0 bases, with 12 bases lying between them. This CDR3 comprises 16 residues. Germline CDR1 reads LGHNA; CDR2 reads YSLEER. Written as DNA, the CDR3 is TGCGCCAGCAGCCATTGGACAGAGAGCTCCTACAATGAGCAGTTCTTC. It specifies CASSHWTESSYNEQFF.

V and J are TRBV2 and TRBJ2-1, with 11 positions matching TRBD2. J gave up 11 bases and V 6 bases, and 9 bases lay outside the gene matches. This CDR3 has 14 residues. Per germline, CDR1 SNHLY and CDR2 FYNNEI. CDR3 bases: TGTGCCAGCAGGGTCGACGGACTAGCGGGTCAGCAGTTCTTC. Its protein is CASRVDGLAGQQFF.

This clone has just one count. CDR3 nucleotides: TGTGCCAGCAGCCATGTCAATAGGGGTTTAGCTAATGAAAAACTGTTTTTT. As protein: CASSHVNRGLANEKLFF. The rearrangement uses TRBV7-2 and TRBJ1-4; a possible D gene is TRBD1 (5 bases). This CDR3 comprises 17 residues. Per germline, CDR1 SGHTA and CDR2 FQGNSA. V lost 5 bases and J lost 3, with 19 bases in between.

The chain employs TRBV6-5 and TRBJ1-5, with 7 bases matching TRBD1. The CDR3 is made up of 14 amino acids. From germline, CDR1 is MNHEY and CDR2 SVGAGI. The ends lost 6 bases at V and 0 bases at J; junction bases unmatched: 2. The CDR3 sequence: CASRQGNSNQPQHF. The CDR3 DNA follows: TGTGCCAGCAGACAGGGGAATAGCAATCAGCCCCAGCATTTT.

This sequence joins TRBV6-5 and TRBJ1-3; the D is unclear. The CDR3 contains 12 residues. V was shortened by 8 bases and J by 3 bases, with 8 bases between the two germline ends. Germline V gene lookup returns CDR1 MNHEY and CDR2 SVGAGI. The CDR3 nucleotides are TGTGCCAGCGGTCAGATTGGAAACACCATATATTTT. Its protein is CASGQIGNTIYF.

This rearrangement joins TRBV2 to TRBJ2-5; TRBD2 aligns across 9 bases. Germline assignment: CDR1 SNHLY and CDR2 FYNNEI. The CDR3 has 15 residues. V lost 0 bases, J lost 4 bases, and 3 bases stayed unmatched. CDR3 DNA sequence: TGTGCCAGCAGTGAAGCTGCGGGAGGGGCAGAGACCCAGTACTTC. It codes for CASSEAAGGAETQYF.

The chain recombines TRBV11-2 with TRBJ1-6; D gene ambiguous. Per germline, CDR1 SGHAT and CDR2 FQNNGV. The CDR3 spans 15 residues. V lost 0 bases, J lost 9 bases, and 12 bases lay in between. The CDR3 here is CASSLEFSSLSPLHF. The CDR3 DNA reads TGTGCCAGCAGCTTAGAGTTCAGTTCCCTTTCACCCCTCCACTTT.